This TCR beta chain was identified during a study of regulatory T cells in long-lasting Graves disease. This CDR3 comprises 18 residues. The V gene end was trimmed by 3 bases and the J gene end by 0 bases; junction bases not matched to a gene: 14. Per germline, CDR1 DFQATT and CDR2 SNEGSKA (reference sequence). Only a few counts were recorded for this clonotype. Time point specified: persistent/refractory GD, antithyroid drugs over 5 years with positive TRAb. PBMC-extracted RNA yielded the TCR library. Libraries of TCR beta came from iRepertoire HTBI primers plus Arm-PCR of CDR3 regions. TCRdb passed the multiplex PCR reads through MiXCR, listing each CDR3 protein once. Among roughly 500,000 distinct CDR3 sequences listed, about 22% were seen once.

The receptor's source is a female donor with Graves disease. The chain is built from TRBV20-1 and TRBJ1-5, with 7 bases aligning to TRBD1. The sequencing used peripheral blood mononuclear cells (PBMCs), collected when the disease was refractory, from a patient treated with antithyroid drugs. CDR3 amino acids: CSASEAGQAGRSNQPQHF. Written as DNA, the CDR3 is TGCAGTGCTAGTGAAGCCGGACAGGCAGGGCGTAGCAATCAGCCCCAGCATTTT.